Shown below are 10 T cell receptor beta chains from a single sample sequenced in a study of low-dose radiotherapy and immunotherapy resistance in tumors. Time point defined: before trial treatment. Priming of first-strand cDNA relied on TRAV- and TRBV-specific primers (covering alpha and beta chains). Using a constant-region primer together with a V-primer adapter, TCRs were subjected to 20 PCR cycles of amplification. MiXCR, run by TCRdb on the reads, gives a single entry per CDR3 protein. The sample carries tens of thousands of distinct CDR3 sequences, about a sixth recorded once. The sample here was PBMCs, taken before treatment. These receptors came from a male donor with prostate cancer.

In its sample, this clonotype was seen many times. The chain links TRBV19 to TRBJ1-2, with 9 bases that match TRBD1. This CDR3 has 16 amino acids. Trimming took 5 bases from V and 3 from J; bases not matched to a gene: 10. The germline gives CDR1 LNHDA, CDR2 SQIVND (reference sequence). Here the CDR3 DNA reads TGTGCCAGTAGTGTCGGACAGGGGCTCGACGACTATGGCTACACCTTC. This gives the protein CASSVGQGLDDYGYTF.

This clonotype was observed many times. The chain is built from TRBV5-1 and TRBJ2-1; TRBD1 aligns across 8 bases. Germline V gives CDR1 SGHRS, CDR2 YFSETQ. This CDR3 contains 15 residues. J gave up 4 bases and V 7 bases, and 10 bases lay outside the gene matches. The CDR3 DNA reads as TGCGCCAGCGGTTTAGGGACAGGAGTTTACAATGAGCAGTTCTTC. Its translation is CASGLGTGVYNEQFF. The full variable domain, completed using reference TRBV5-1 and TRBJ2-1, is KAGVTQTPRYLIKTRGQQVTLSCSPISGHRSVSWYQQTPGQGLQFLFEYFSETQRNKGNFPGRFSGRQFSNSRSEMNVSTLELGDSALYLCASGLGTGVYNEQFFGPGTRLTVL.

On this clonotype: A far larger clone is only one base removed, so a read error is likely. The chain carries TRBV11-2 and TRBJ1-1; D uncertain. This CDR3 comprises 13 residues. Germline loops: CDR1 SGHAT, CDR2 FQNNGV. V was cut by 1 base and J by 1 base, with 4 bases left in between. The CDR3 sequence: CASSLVENTEAFF. The DNA for the CDR3 is TGTGCCAGCAGCTTAGTGGAGAACACTGAAGCTTTCTTT. Looking up the rest from reference TRBV11-2 and TRBJ1-1 gives the full variable domain: EAGVAQSPRYKIIEKRQSVAFWCNPISGHATLYWYQQILGQGPKLLIQFQNNGVVDDSQLPKDRFSAERLKGVDSTLKIQPAKLEDSAVYLCASSLVENTEAFFGQGTRLTVV.

This clonotype was detected many times. The V gene is TRBV5-1, the J gene TRBJ2-1, with 7 bases aligning to TRBD1. The CDR3 spans 14 residues. The trim removed 3 bases at V and 8 bases at J, leaving 8 bases unmatched. Germline-derived CDR1 and CDR2 are SGHRS and YFSETQ. The CDR3 sequence: CASSWGTDGDEQFF. The CDR3 DNA reads as TGCGCCAGCAGCTGGGGGACAGACGGGGATGAGCAGTTCTTC.

Many counts were recorded for this clonotype. The chain employs TRBV3-1 and TRBJ2-5, with 7 positions matching TRBD1. With V trimmed by 0 bases and J by 1 base, 2 bases remained unmatched. Germline V CDR1 and CDR2: LGHDT, YNNKEL (reference sequence). The CDR3 is made up of 15 amino acids. In DNA, the CDR3 is TGTGCCAGCAGCCAAGAAGGGGGCTTCCAAGAGACCCAGTACTTC. Translation: CASSQEGGFQETQYF.

This clonotype was found many times. This rearrangement joins TRBV19 to TRBJ2-2; D gene ambiguous. The CDR3 sequence is 15 residues long. V lost 4 bases and J 0 bases, leaving 9 bases between the germline ends. CDR1 and CDR2 from the germline V gene are LNHDA and SQIVND (reference sequence). The CDR3, as DNA: TGTGCCAGTAGTAGCGCAGGAACGAACACCGGGGAGCTGTTTTTT. Translating it yields CASSSAGTNTGELFF.

This clonotype was seen ten or more times. This chain uses TRBV9 with TRBJ1-2, with D possibly matching TRBD1 (5 bases). This CDR3 has 15 amino acids. The V end was cut by 1 base, the J end by 2 bases, with 12 bases between. Germline values: CDR1 SGDLS, CDR2 YYNGEE. CDR3 in amino acids: CASSVMPGRNYGYTF. CDR3 in DNA: TGTGCCAGCAGCGTAATGCCGGGACGAAACTATGGCTACACCTTC.

This clonotype was picked up many times. The chain employs TRBV5-1 and TRBJ2-3; perhaps TRBD2 as D (6 bases). Trimming pared 0 bases from V and 2 bases from J, leaving 13 bases between. CDR1 is SGHRS and CDR2 is YFSETQ in the germline V gene. The length of the CDR3 is 16 residues. The CDR3 sequence is CASSLGAGRSTDTQYF. Written as DNA, the CDR3 is TGCGCCAGCAGCTTGGGTGCGGGGAGATCCACAGATACGCAGTATTTT. Together with reference TRBV5-1 and TRBJ2-3, the CDR3 gives the full variable domain: KAGVTQTPRYLIKTRGQQVTLSCSPISGHRSVSWYQQTPGQGLQFLFEYFSETQRNKGNFPGRFSGRQFSNSRSEMNVSTLELGDSALYLCASSLGAGRSTDTQYFGPGTRLTVL.

Many counts were recorded for this clonotype. Relative to the germline gene, one junction end is altered; a read error may explain this. The chain couples TRBV7-7 to TRBJ2-5, with D possibly TRBD2 on 6 matching bases. This CDR3 has 12 amino acids. Germline V lookup: CDR1 SSHAT, CDR2 FNYEAQ (reference sequence). The CDR3 here is CASSSEGETQYF. The CDR3 bases are TGTGCTAGCAGCTCGGAGGGAGAGACCCAGTACTTC.

This clonotype was counted between two and nine times. V gene TRBV6-5 combines with J gene TRBJ1-2; D not certain. Trimming left V 6 bases short and J 4 bases short, with 15 bases between. Germline assignment: CDR1 MNHEY and CDR2 SVGAGI. The CDR3 runs 14 residues. CDR3 loop: CASSIQGIGYGYTF. The CDR3, as DNA: TGTGCCAGCAGCATTCAAGGGATCGGCTATGGCTACACCTTC.